This T cell receptor (beta chain) was retrieved from a study of PD-L1 blockade in urothelial cancer. Study information: T cells numbered a median of around 150,000 in the blood samples. The study, taken as a whole, reports: Where pretreatment blood TCR clonality fell below the median, better survival was predicted.

Time point denoted: peripheral blood 6 weeks after treatment start. Per-patient samples, pretreatment and on-treatment, numbered 1 to 8. TCRdb keeps only in-frame clones here, not all; method: immunoSEQ multiplex PCR. This table has 90,000 to 130,000 clones, approximately 90% appearing once. About this clone itself: Its antigen is as yet unknown. At one end, the junction sequence differs from germline, possibly due to a read error.

The germline V gene has CDR1 SGHTA and CDR2 FQGTGA. The CDR3 loop spans 13 amino acids. The sequence derives from a man in his 60s with urothelial cancer. Sequences were derived from PBMCs, sampled around atezolizumab (anti-PD-L1) treatment. V is TRBV7-3 and J is TRBJ2-1; no clear D gene. As DNA, the CDR3 is TGTGCCAGCAGCTTTGCCGGCGACAATCAGCAGTTCTTC. Translating it yields CASSFAGDNQQFF.